This passage covers 14 T cell receptor beta chains from one sample sequenced in a study of blood T cell repertoires in COVID-19. TCRdb keeps only in-frame clones here, not all; method: immunoSEQ multiplex PCR. Among around 100,000 clones listed, about 80% were seen once. Sequenced sample: peripheral blood. The receptors were sampled from a human donor in a cohort sampled during active COVID-19.

The chain has TRBV7-9 and TRBJ1-2, with D unresolved. V was cut by 1 base and J by 0 bases, with 12 bases left in between. The CDR3 sequence is 16 residues long. Germline V gives CDR1 SEHNR, CDR2 FQNEAQ (reference sequence). The DNA for the CDR3 is TGTGCCAGCAGCTTAGGGGCAGCCCCTCCTAACTATGGCTACACCTTC. This gives the protein CASSLGAAPPNYGYTF.

The chain combines TRBV5-1 with TRBJ2-6; no firm D call. The CDR3 has 16 residues. V gave up 0 bases and J gave up 0 bases, with 7 bases separating them. The germline V gene encodes CDR1 SGHRS and CDR2 YFSETQ. The CDR3 DNA reads TGCGCCAGCAGCTTGGTTCAGGTCTCTGGGGCCAACGTCCTGACTTTC. Amino acids: CASSLVQVSGANVLTF.

This sequence joins TRBV10-3 and TRBJ1-1, with D perhaps TRBD1 (6 bases). Germline V gene data show CDR1 as ENHRY and CDR2 as SYGVKD. The CDR3 totals 14 residues. Trimming removed 2 bases at V and 5 bases at J, with 12 bases between. DNA of the CDR3: TGTGCCATCAGTGAGCGGGTGGGGGCGACTGAAGCTTTCTTT. It translates to CAISERVGATEAFF.

The rearrangement joins TRBV2 to TRBJ2-3; 9 bases match TRBD2. J was trimmed by 2 bases and V by 6 bases; bases with no gene match: 6. The germline V gene encodes CDR1 SNHLY and CDR2 FYNNEI. This CDR3 spans 15 amino acids. CDR3 in DNA: TGTGCCAGCAGAAGGCTAGCGGGATTCACAGATACGCAGTATTTT. Its translation: CASRRLAGFTDTQYF.

The chain has TRBV18 and TRBJ1-1; the D is unclear. Germline CDR1 and CDR2: KGHSH and LQKENI. The CDR3 has 11 amino acids. V lost 3 bases to trimming and J lost 8 bases, with 7 bases between them. The CDR3, as DNA: TGTGCCAGCTCACCGGAGGGAGAAGCTTTCTTT. Amino acid sequence: CASSPEGEAFF. The full variable domain, in which reference TRBV18 and TRBJ1-1 provide the parts outside the CDR3, is NAGVMQNPRHLVRRRGQEARLRCSPMKGHSHVYWYRQLPEEGLKFMVYLQKENIIDESGMPKERFSAEFPKEGPSILRIQQVVRGDSAAYFCASSPEGEAFFGQGTRLTVV.

The chain's CDR3 is CASSEARGGQPQHF. CDR3 nucleotide sequence: TGTGCCAGCAGTGAAGCGAGGGGGGGTCAGCCCCAGCATTTT. The chain employs TRBV2 and TRBJ1-5; tentative D call: TRBD1 (6 bases). The CDR3 is 14 residues long. V lost 0 bases and J lost 6, with 9 bases in between. Germline V gene sequence: CDR1 SNHLY, CDR2 FYNNEI.

The V and J genes are TRBV6-5 and TRBJ2-7, with 7 bases fitting TRBD1. With 5 bases clipped from V and 3 bases from J, the junction kept 10 bases outside the gene matches. The CDR3 sequence is 15 residues long. Germline loops: CDR1 MNHEY, CDR2 SVGAGI. DNA of the CDR3: TGTGCCAGCAGTCAAACTCGACAGGGTTTCTACGAGCAGTACTTC. Its translation is CASSQTRQGFYEQYF.

The V and J genes are TRBV20-1 and TRBJ1-1; D gene unclear. The CDR3 is made up of 14 amino acids. Between the trimmed V and J ends, which lost 3 bases and 0 bases, there was a span of 11 bases. CDR1 is DFQATT and CDR2 is SNEGSKA in the germline V gene (reference sequence). CDR3 nucleotide sequence: TGCAGTGCTAGTTTTGGGCGCTTGAACACTGAAGCTTTCTTT. Its protein product is CSASFGRLNTEAFF.

V usage is TRBV27 and J usage is TRBJ2-5, with TRBD1 matching over 7 bases. CDR1 is MNHEY and CDR2 is SMNVEV in the germline V gene (reference sequence). With V trimmed by 5 bases and J by 4 bases, 19 bases remained unmatched. The CDR3 length is 18 residues. Here the CDR3 DNA reads TGTGCCAGCAGTGCCACAGGGGCCCGAGCCGCGTTCGTAGAGACCCAGTACTTC. Protein product: CASSATGARAAFVETQYF.

The rearrangement links TRBV19 to TRBJ1-5; D might be TRBD1 (6 bases). CDR1 and CDR2 (germline): LNHDA, SQIVND (reference sequence). Trimming took off 5 bases at V and 2 bases at J, with 22 bases between the two ends. CDR3 length: 18 residues. This CDR3 reads CASSSPTGTSPRNQPQHF. Here the CDR3 DNA reads TGTGCCAGTAGTTCTCCCACCGGGACAAGCCCTCGCAATCAGCCCCAGCATTTT.

This clone was seen a handful of times. This chain links TRBV11-2 with TRBJ1-1; 7 bases are shared with TRBD1. CDR3 size: 12 residues. Germline values: CDR1 SGHAT, CDR2 FQNNGV. Losses at the gene ends were 6 bases for V and 11 bases for J; bases not matched to a gene: 9. CDR3 in DNA: TGTGCCAGCAGGGAAGAGGGGGCTGTGGCTTTCTTT. This gives the protein CASREEGAVAFF.

This clone was seen a handful of times. V usage is TRBV7-2 and J usage is TRBJ1-5, with D uncertain. Trimming pared 3 bases from V and 2 bases from J, leaving 8 bases between. Germline V lookup: CDR1 SGHTA, CDR2 FQGNSA. This CDR3 spans 14 amino acids. CDR3 sequence reads: CASSFTAGNQPQHF. CDR3 sequence (DNA): TGTGCCAGCAGCTTTACAGCCGGCAATCAGCCCCAGCATTTT.

The rearrangement links TRBV18 to TRBJ1-1; D call uncertain. The CDR3 totals 16 residues. The V gene lost 2 bases and the J gene lost 1 base, with 14 bases spanning the gap. The V gene's germline CDR1 is KGHSH and CDR2 LQKENI. The chain's CDR3 is CASSPTVRLANTEAFF. The CDR3 region has the DNA TGTGCCAGCTCACCAACGGTGAGGCTTGCGAACACTGAAGCTTTCTTT.

The chain joins TRBV5-6 to TRBJ2-5, with 9 bases that match TRBD1. Germline CDR1 is SGHDT and CDR2 is YYEEEE. The CDR3 contains 15 residues. V shed 4 bases, J shed 5 bases, and the junction held 9 bases outside the gene matches. This CDR3 is CASSPQGTGSETQYF. Written as DNA, the CDR3 is TGTGCCAGCAGCCCCCAGGGGACAGGGTCCGAGACCCAGTACTTC. Filled out from reference TRBV5-6 and TRBJ2-5, the complete variable domain reads DAGVTQSPTHLIKTRGQQVTLRCSPKSGHDTVSWYQQALGQGPQFIFQYYEEEERQRGNFPDRFSGHQFPNYSSELNVNALLLGDSALYLCASSPQGTGSETQYFGPGTRLLVL.